The rows below give T cell receptor beta chains drawn from one sample of a study of T cell repertoires in cytomegalovirus infection. In TCRdb, the reads were re-called with MiXCR into one record per CDR3 protein. Altogether under 150,000 distinct CDR3 sequences are present, roughly 31% being singletons, with the ten largest covering less than 45%. These receptors have no known antigen. The sequences come from CD8+ T cells from cultured PBMCs, collected from culture after CMV antigen stimulation. These receptors were taken from a human donor in good health (CMV status not recorded). Some clones in this sample may be carry-over from other donors' samples. The CDR3 runs from the conserved cysteine through the conserved F or W. The order of the fields is J gene, D gene, V gene, clone size, CDR3 protein, CDR3 DNA. A D gene is named only where the DNA matches it firmly. For some rows the clone size is stated as once, few or many, or as a class when expanded; others skip it.

>TRBJ1-1|.|TRBV5-4|.
CASSLLFGLNTEAFF
TGTGCCAGCAGCTTACTTTTCGGGCTGAACACTGAAGCTTTCTTT
>TRBJ2-1|.|TRBV7-2|many
CASSLRRGGNEQFF
TGTGCCAGCAGCTTAAGGCGGGGTGGCAATGAGCAGTTCTTC
>TRBJ2-3|.|TRBV4-3|many
CASSQDLGTPSGGTDTQYF
TGCGCCAGCAGCCAAGATTTGGGGACCCCATCCGGCGGCACAGATACGCAGTATTTT
>TRBJ2-5|.|TRBV7-9|.
CASSLWRDLLGETQYF
TGTGCCAGCAGCTTATGGCGGGATCTCCTGGGAGAGACCCAGTACTTC
>TRBJ1-5|.|TRBV7-8|once
CASSPDGQYNQPQHF
TGTGCCAGCAGCCCAGACGGACAGTACAATCAGCCCCAGCATTTT
>TRBJ1-2|TRBD1|TRBV4-1|few
CASSTTGENGYTF
TGCGCCAGCAGCACGACAGGGGAGAATGGCTACACCTTC
>TRBJ1-1|.|TRBV25-1|.
CASSSGYPKDEAFF
TGTGCCAGCAGCTCGGGATACCCTAAGGATGAAGCTTTCTTT
>TRBJ2-1|.|TRBV9|.
CASSPKGGRSSYNEQFF
TGTGCCAGCAGCCCAAAAGGGGGTCGGAGCTCCTACAATGAGCAGTTCTTC
>TRBJ1-2|.|TRBV10-3|.
CAISERFGGGYGYTF
TGTGCCATCAGTGAGAGGTTTGGGGGCGGATATGGCTACACCTTC
>TRBJ1-3|TRBD1|TRBV7-2|few
CASSSTGTGDLSGNTIYF
TGTGCCAGCAGCTCCACCGGGACAGGTGATCTCTCTGGAAACACCATATATTTT
>TRBJ1-1|TRBD1|TRBV20-1|.
CSAITPGTGNTEAFF
TGCAGTGCCATCACTCCCGGGACAGGGAACACTGAAGCTTTCTTT
>TRBJ2-1|.|TRBV7-6|.
CASSLIGDSGTSSYNEQFF
TGTGCCAGCAGCTTAATTGGGGACAGCGGGACTTCCTCCTACAATGAGCAGTTCTTC
>TRBJ2-7|.|TRBV19|few
CASSVIQPSYEQYF
TGTGCCAGTAGTGTCATCCAGCCTTCCTACGAGCAGTACTTC
>TRBJ2-1|TRBD2|TRBV27|few
CASSPSGGASYNEQFF
TGTGCCAGCAGTCCTAGCGGGGGGGCCTCCTACAATGAGCAGTTCTTC
>TRBJ2-7|TRBD1|TRBV4-1|.
CASSQDGTGYEQYF
TGCGCCAGCAGCCAAGACGGGACAGGTTACGAGCAGTACTTC
>TRBJ1-3|.|TRBV4-3|once
CASSQYLRGRHTSGNTIYF
TGCGCCAGCAGCCAGTATCTTCGGGGTCGCCACACCTCTGGAAACACCATATATTTT
>TRBJ2-1|.|TRBV19|.
CASSKTVPLYNEQFF
TGTGCCAGTAGCAAGACAGTCCCCCTTTACAATGAGCAGTTCTTC
>TRBJ2-2|.|TRBV6-5|few
CASSYRGPEGGELFF
TGTGCCAGCAGTTATCGGGGCCCGGAAGGCGGGGAGCTGTTTTTT
>TRBJ2-3|TRBD2|TRBV27|many
CASSSLGLGPPSTDTQYF
TGTGCCAGCAGTTCATTAGGACTAGGCCCGCCTAGCACAGATACGCAGTATTTT
>TRBJ1-5|TRBD1|TRBV20-1|.
CSARDPRGADNQPQHF
TGCAGTGCTAGAGATCCCAGGGGGGCAGACAATCAGCCCCAGCATTTT
>TRBJ1-3|.|TRBV7-9|few
CASSPSGEAGNTIYF
TGTGCCAGCAGCCCGTCAGGGGAGGCTGGAAACACCATATATTTT